A selection of T cell receptor beta chains follows, all from one sample in a study of response to subunit inactivated influenza vaccine. From the RT-PCR reads, TCRdb called clonotypes with MiXCR, one entry per CDR3 protein. The repertoire consists of about 540,000 distinct CDR3 sequences, with roughly 25% occurring once and the leading ten covering around 2.8%. These data also formed part of another study, on T cells expressing NK-cell markers.

Sequencing was performed on CD4+ T cells sorted from PBMCs, taken 12 days after vaccination. The receptors come from a middle-aged man who received an inactivated influenza vaccine. Both conserved end residues are part of each CDR3. Size is omitted from some rows. Given values are once, few, many or a class for expanded clones.

V gene	clone size	CDR3 protein
TRBV20-1	-	CSAKAGDTQYF
TRBV2	-	CASSQRQGPYYEQYF
TRBV7-6	few	CASSLYGNEQFF
TRBV18	few	CASSPSRVNYNEQFF
TRBV6-1	many	CASKGLAGVGGTGELFF
TRBV20-1	-	CSAVDREWMNTEAFF
TRBV10-3	-	CAISVDRWDIQYF
TRBV18	-	CASSPGQVPDTQYF
TRBV6-2/TRBV6-3	few	CASSQGRRNGYTF
TRBV19	few	CAARPASGGLRTDTQYF
TRBV12-3/TRBV12-4	many	CASRSTGTGNTIYF
TRBV6-2/TRBV6-3	few	CASSYGREGRYEQYF
TRBV11-3	-	CASSLDLGTQTQQFF
TRBV6-1	-	CASAQQLTTNEKLFF
TRBV2	-	CASKGQSGQPQHF
TRBV27	-	CASSLARESGEQFF
TRBV12-3/TRBV12-4	few	CASSLAKTVYSNQPQHF
TRBV20-1	many	CSAHGSGRVNSYEQYF
TRBV28	-	CASSFSGSTSYEQYF
TRBV7-9	-	CASSRGQGTTEAFF
TRBV15	-	CATSRASGAYGYTF
TRBV20-1	-	CSAYRGTDTQYF
TRBV7-3	few	CASSLSAGALAFF
TRBV14	-	CASSPIGASGQETQYF
TRBV6-2/TRBV6-3	-	CASSYSIGELFF
TRBV5-1	few	CASSLDPGGITYEQYF
TRBV6-1	-	CASSVRRGTEAFF
TRBV7-2	-	CASRLLAGVGEQYF
TRBV5-1	-	CASSHDRASHSPLHF
TRBV10-3	few	CAISSRTGPDTQYF